The present TCR beta chain was sequenced within a study of T cells after yellow fever vaccination. The 5'RACE template-switching step produced TCR cDNA and added a universal primer site and UMIs. TCRdb re-derived calls from the 5' RACE reads in MiXCR, one entry per CDR3 protein. The top ten hold 14% of the sample, which has some 550,000 distinct CDR3 sequences, roughly 19% seen once. The CDR3 has 17 amino acids. CDR1 and CDR2 (germline): SGHVS, FQNEAQ. Between the trimmed V and J ends, which lost 2 bases and 8 bases, there was a span of 24 bases. The genes are TRBV7-8 and TRBJ1-2; tentatively, D is TRBD1 (5 bases). The sequencing used PBMCs, collected 15 days after the yellow fever booster vaccination. The receptor was derived from a young man who received the YFV17D yellow fever vaccine. CDR3 loop: CASSLRSGTDSYEGYTF. As DNA, the CDR3 is TGTGCCAGCAGCTTACGTAGTGGGACTGACTCTTATGAGGGCTACACCTTC.